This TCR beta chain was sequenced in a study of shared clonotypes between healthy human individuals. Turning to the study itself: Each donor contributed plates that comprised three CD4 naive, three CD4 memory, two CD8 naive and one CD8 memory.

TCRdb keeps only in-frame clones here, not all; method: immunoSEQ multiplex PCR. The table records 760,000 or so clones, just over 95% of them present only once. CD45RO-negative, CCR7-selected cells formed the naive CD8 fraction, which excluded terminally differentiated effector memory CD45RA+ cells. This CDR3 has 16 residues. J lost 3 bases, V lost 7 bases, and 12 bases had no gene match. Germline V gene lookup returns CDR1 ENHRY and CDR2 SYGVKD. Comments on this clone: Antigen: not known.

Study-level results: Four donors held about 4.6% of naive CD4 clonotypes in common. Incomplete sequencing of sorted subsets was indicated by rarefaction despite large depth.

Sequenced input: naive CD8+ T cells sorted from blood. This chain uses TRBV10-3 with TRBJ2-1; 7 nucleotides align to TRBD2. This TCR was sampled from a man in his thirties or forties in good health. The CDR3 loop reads CAITPSREIVYNEQFF. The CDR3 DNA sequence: TGTGCCATCACCCCCTCGCGGGAGATCGTCTACAATGAGCAGTTCTTC.